The 20 T cell receptor beta chains below were found in one sample sequenced in a study of human T cells and chemical hapten exposure. Time point reported: patch test 2, 6 weeks after DPC sensitization. Stated treatment: therapeutic diphenylcyclopropenone sensitization with weekly scalp DPC. TCRdb passed the RACE reads through MiXCR, listing each CDR3 protein once. The sample holds about 350,000 distinct CDR3 sequences; about 6.3% are singletons and the top ten take more than 5.5%. Sequencing used whole blood, obtained in connection with sensitization to the hapten diphenylcyclopropenone (DPC). The receptors come from a woman younger than 30 with alopecia areata. Some clones in this sample may be carry-over from other donors' samples.

At least ten counts were recorded for this clonotype. This chain uses TRBV7-3 with TRBJ1-1; 9 bases align to TRBD1. The germline CDR1 and CDR2 sequences are SGHTA and FQGTGA. With 4 bases clipped from V and 4 bases from J, the junction kept 7 bases outside the gene matches. This CDR3 has 15 residues. CDR3 sequence reads: CASSSWDRVGTEAFF. CDR3 nucleotides: TGTGCCAGCAGCTCATGGGACAGGGTTGGCACTGAAGCTTTCTTT.

This clonotype was seen only a few times. The gene calls are TRBV11-1 and TRBJ2-1; 10 bases line up with TRBD2. CDR3 length: 16 residues. Per the germline V gene, CDR1 is SGHAT and CDR2 is FQDESV (reference sequence). The trim removed 5 bases at V and 6 bases at J, leaving 10 bases unmatched. The CDR3 region is CASSHASGGAGNEQFF. As DNA, the CDR3 is TGTGCCAGCAGCCACGCAAGCGGGGGGGCGGGCAATGAGCAGTTCTTC.

The V call is TRBV5-1, the J call TRBJ2-5; 7 nucleotides match TRBD2. Germline V gene lookup returns CDR1 SGHRS and CDR2 YFSETQ. V gave up 5 bases and J gave up 3 bases; unmatched junction bases: 4. This CDR3 contains 13 residues. CDR3 sequence reads: CASRPGLEETQYF. DNA of the CDR3: TGCGCCAGCAGACCCGGACTAGAAGAGACCCAGTACTTC.

This clonotype was picked up many times. The chain has TRBV12-3 or TRBV12-4 and TRBJ2-1, with D maybe TRBD2 (6 bases). V gave up 6 bases and J gave up 7 bases, with 7 bases separating them. The CDR3 length is 11 residues. The CDR3 DNA sequence: TGTGCCAGCAGCCGGGGGAATGAGCAGTTCTTC. Amino acids: CASSRGNEQFF.

This sequence joins TRBV5-1 and TRBJ2-1; D is possibly TRBD1 or TRBD2 (5 bases each). Looked up from germline, CDR1 is SGHRS and CDR2 is YFSETQ. The V end was cut by 9 bases, the J end by 15 bases, with 22 bases between. CDR3 length equals 12 residues. The CDR3 nucleotides are TGCGCCATCAGTGCCGGGACGGGGCCCAGGTTCTTC. Its protein is CAISAGTGPRFF.

The chain links TRBV5-1 to TRBJ2-1, with D perhaps being TRBD1 or TRBD2 (6 bases each). Trimming removed 0 bases at V and 2 bases at J, with 30 bases between. The CDR3 has 22 residues. The germline CDR1 and CDR2 sequences are SGHRS and YFSETQ. The CDR3 protein is CASSLDGERGGPSLVAYNEQFF. In nucleotides, the CDR3 is TGCGCCAGCAGCTTGGATGGGGAGAGAGGGGGGCCCTCTCTTGTAGCCTACAATGAGCAGTTCTTC.

The rearrangement uses TRBV11-2 and TRBJ2-1; D possibly corresponds to TRBD2 (5 bases). The DNA end favors TRBJ2-7, so the J call may be wrong. Germline CDR1 reads SGHAT; CDR2 reads FQNNGV. This CDR3 is built from 14 residues. CDR3: CASSHPSSYNEQYF. In DNA, the CDR3 is TGTGCCAGCAGCCATCCTAGCTCCTACAATGAGCAGTACTTC.

The chain couples TRBV6-4 to TRBJ2-3; D is unresolved. The germline CDR1 and CDR2 sequences are MRHNA and SNTAGT. This CDR3 contains 13 residues. V shed 2 bases and J shed 6 bases, with 9 bases lying between them. CDR3 loop: CASSDPRSDTQYF. CDR3 coding DNA: TGTGCCAGCAGTGACCCACGTTCCGATACGCAGTATTTT.

This chain links TRBV5-8 with TRBJ2-1; 7 nucleotides line up with TRBD1. This CDR3 has 14 amino acids. The V gene end was trimmed by 0 bases and the J gene end by 8 bases; junction bases not matched to a gene: 5. Germline-derived CDR1 and CDR2 are SGHTS and YDEGEE. The CDR3 DNA sequence: TGTGCCAGCAGCTTGGGAGACAGGGACGATGAGCAGTTCTTC. This sequence encodes CASSLGDRDDEQFF.

J is TRBJ1-6 and V is TRBV4-1, with D perhaps TRBD1 (5 bases). CDR1 is MGHRA, CDR2 YSYEKL, per germline. The CDR3 extends over 13 amino acids. Trimming removed 5 bases from V and 8 bases from J, with 10 bases in between. The DNA of the CDR3 is TGCGCCAGCAGCTTGTTGGGGGATTCACCCCTCCACTTT. Translated: CASSLLGDSPLHF.

This clonotype was counted between two and nine times. The rearrangement uses TRBV16 and TRBJ2-6; 7 positions agree with TRBD1. From germline, CDR1 is KGHSY and CDR2 FQNENV. The trim removed 2 bases at V and 4 bases at J, leaving 17 bases unmatched. The CDR3 runs to 20 residues. CDR3 sequence reads: CASSQISRGIRGPGANVLTF. For the CDR3, the DNA is TGTGCCAGCAGCCAAATTAGTCGTGGAATTAGGGGGCCGGGGGCCAACGTCCTGACTTTC.

This clonotype was observed a handful of times. V is TRBV12-3 or TRBV12-4 and J is TRBJ1-2; a weak D match, TRBD1 (5 bases). V gave up 2 bases and J gave up 3 bases, with 13 bases separating them. CDR3 size: 15 residues. The CDR3 sequence is CASSLTGGGHYGYTF. CDR3 nucleotides: TGTGCCAGCAGTTTAACAGGTGGCGGCCACTATGGCTACACCTTC.

This clonotype was counted a few times. V usage is TRBV7-2 and J usage is TRBJ2-3; 12 bases match TRBD2. Trimming took 3 bases from V and 2 from J; bases not matched to a gene: 3. The germline gives CDR1 SGHTA, CDR2 FQGNSA. This CDR3 is 16 amino acids long. This CDR3 is CASSLWTSGATDTQYF. The CDR3 nucleotides are TGTGCCAGCAGCTTGTGGACTAGCGGGGCCACAGATACGCAGTATTTT.

In its sample, this clonotype was seen many times. The chain uses TRBV11-2 and TRBJ1-3; D call uncertain. The CDR3 loop spans 15 amino acids. The V end lost 5 bases, the J end lost 0 bases, and 11 bases lay between the germline ends. In germline, CDR1 is SGHAT, CDR2 FQNNGV. CDR3 coding DNA: TGTGCCAGCAGCGAGACGTATACCTCTGGAAACACCATATATTTT. Encoded protein: CASSETYTSGNTIYF. The whole variable domain, remainder taken from reference TRBV11-2 and TRBJ1-3, is EAGVAQSPRYKIIEKRQSVAFWCNPISGHATLYWYQQILGQGPKLLIQFQNNGVVDDSQLPKDRFSAERLKGVDSTLKIQPAKLEDSAVYLCASSETYTSGNTIYFGEGSWLTVV.

CDR3 bases: TGCAGCGTTGACAGGGGTTACTTTGGCTACACCTTC. It yields the protein CSVDRGYFGYTF. The rearrangement joins TRBV29-1 to TRBJ1-2, with D tentatively TRBD1 (6 bases). The germline V and J ends were trimmed by 3 bases and 7 bases, with 12 bases remaining between them. Germline V lookup: CDR1 SQVTM, CDR2 ANQGSEA. The length of the CDR3 is 12 residues.

This clonotype was picked up many times. The J gene is TRBJ1-2, the V gene TRBV28, with D possibly matching TRBD1 (6 bases). V was pared by 4 bases and J by 9 bases, with 15 bases between. The V gene's germline CDR1 is MDHEN and CDR2 SYDVKM. CDR3 length: 13 residues. This CDR3 reads CASSSDGGQSYTF. CDR3 DNA: TGTGCCAGCAGTTCGGACGGGGGGCAAAGCTACACCTTC.

The V gene is TRBV27, the J gene TRBJ2-1, with 8 positions matching TRBD1. V was clipped by 7 bases and J by 6 bases; unmatched bases: 17. Germline lookup yields CDR1 MNHEY and CDR2 SMNVEV (reference sequence). The CDR3 length is 17 residues. The CDR3 region has the DNA TGTGCCAGCACTTTCTTCTCCGGGACAGGAGAGGTCAATGAGCAGTTCTTC. Translated: CASTFFSGTGEVNEQFF.

This chain joins TRBV12-3 or TRBV12-4 and TRBJ1-6; 10 bases align to TRBD1. J lost 0 bases, V lost 3 bases, and 2 bases had no gene match. The CDR3 is made up of 17 amino acids. CDR3 in amino acids: CASSLRQGASYNSPLHF. DNA for the CDR3: TGTGCCAGCAGTTTGCGACAGGGGGCCTCCTATAATTCACCCCTCCACTTT.

This clonotype was picked up a small number of times. The genes are TRBV20-1 and TRBJ2-1; D is possibly TRBD1 (5 bases). The CDR3 consists of 16 residues. CDR1 DFQATT and CDR2 SNEGSKA come from the germline V gene (reference sequence). V lost 6 bases and J 2 bases, leaving 20 bases between the germline ends. The CDR3, as DNA: TGCAGTGCCCGGAATGGGGCAGGGTCCACCTACAATGAGCAGTTCTTC. This gives the protein CSARNGAGSTYNEQFF.

This clonotype was recorded a few times. CDR3 DNA sequence: TGTGCCAGCAGTCAGGGCAAGCAAGCTTTCTTT. Its protein product is CASSQGKQAFF. V is TRBV6-2 or TRBV6-3 and J is TRBJ1-1; a possible D gene is TRBD1 (5 bases). Trimming shortened V by 5 bases and J by 9 bases, and 10 bases separated the two germline ends. This CDR3 spans 11 amino acids. Germline CDR1 is MNHEY and CDR2 is SVGEGT.